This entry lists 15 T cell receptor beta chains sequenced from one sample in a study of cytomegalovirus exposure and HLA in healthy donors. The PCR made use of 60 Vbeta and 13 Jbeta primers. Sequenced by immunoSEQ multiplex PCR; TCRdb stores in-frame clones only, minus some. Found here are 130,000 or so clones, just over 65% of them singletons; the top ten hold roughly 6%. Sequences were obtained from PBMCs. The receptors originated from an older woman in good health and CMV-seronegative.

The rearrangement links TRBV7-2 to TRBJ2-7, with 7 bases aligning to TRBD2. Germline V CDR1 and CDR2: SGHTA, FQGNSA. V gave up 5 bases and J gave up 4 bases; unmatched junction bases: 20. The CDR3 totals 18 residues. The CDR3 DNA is TGTGCCAGCAGCCACTCAATTGCCAGCGGGACTCTTCAATACGAGCAGTACTTC. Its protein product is CASSHSIASGTLQYEQYF.

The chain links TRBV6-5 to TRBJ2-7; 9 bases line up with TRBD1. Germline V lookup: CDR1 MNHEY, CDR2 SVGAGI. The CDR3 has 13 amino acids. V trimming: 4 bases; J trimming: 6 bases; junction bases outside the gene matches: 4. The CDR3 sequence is CASSSQGAGEQYF. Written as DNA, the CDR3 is TGTGCCAGCAGTTCACAGGGGGCCGGCGAGCAGTACTTC.

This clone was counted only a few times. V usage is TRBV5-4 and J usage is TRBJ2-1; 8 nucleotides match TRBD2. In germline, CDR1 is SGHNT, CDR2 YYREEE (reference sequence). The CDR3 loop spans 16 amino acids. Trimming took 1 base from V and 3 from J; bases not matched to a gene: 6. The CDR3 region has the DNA TGTGCCAGCAGCTTGAACAGCGGGGGAAGCTACAATGAGCAGTTCTTC. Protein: CASSLNSGGSYNEQFF.

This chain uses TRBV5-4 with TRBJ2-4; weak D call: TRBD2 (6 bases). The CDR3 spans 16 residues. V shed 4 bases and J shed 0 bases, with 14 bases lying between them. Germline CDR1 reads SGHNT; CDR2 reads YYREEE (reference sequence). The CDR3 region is CASSPPGVLAKNIQYF. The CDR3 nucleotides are TGTGCCAGCAGCCCCCCGGGGGTCCTAGCCAAAAACATTCAGTACTTC.

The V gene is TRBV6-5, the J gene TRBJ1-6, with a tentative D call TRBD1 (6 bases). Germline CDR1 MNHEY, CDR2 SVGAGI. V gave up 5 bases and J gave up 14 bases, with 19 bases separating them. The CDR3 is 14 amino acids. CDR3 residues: CASSEVEGGATLHF. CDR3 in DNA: TGTGCCAGCAGTGAAGTCGAGGGGGGGGCAACCCTCCACTTT.

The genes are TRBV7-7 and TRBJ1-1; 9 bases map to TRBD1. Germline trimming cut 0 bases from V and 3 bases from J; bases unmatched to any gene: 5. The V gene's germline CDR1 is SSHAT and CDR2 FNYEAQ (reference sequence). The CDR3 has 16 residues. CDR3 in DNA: TGTGCCAGCAGCTTAGCCTACAGGGGGCCCTACACTGAAGCTTTCTTT. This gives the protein CASSLAYRGPYTEAFF.

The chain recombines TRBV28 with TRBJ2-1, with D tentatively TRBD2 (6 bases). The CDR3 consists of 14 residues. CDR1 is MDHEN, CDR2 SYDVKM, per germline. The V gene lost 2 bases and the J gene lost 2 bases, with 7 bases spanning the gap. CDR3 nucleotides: TGTGCCAGCAGTTTACTAGCGACCTACAATGAGCAGTTCTTC. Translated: CASSLLATYNEQFF. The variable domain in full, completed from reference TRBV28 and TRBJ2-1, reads DVKVTQSSRYLVKRTGEKVFLECVQDMDHENMFWYRQDPGLGLRLIYFSYDVKMKEKGDIPEGYSVSREKKERFSLILESASTNQTSMYLCASSLLATYNEQFFGPGTRLTVL.

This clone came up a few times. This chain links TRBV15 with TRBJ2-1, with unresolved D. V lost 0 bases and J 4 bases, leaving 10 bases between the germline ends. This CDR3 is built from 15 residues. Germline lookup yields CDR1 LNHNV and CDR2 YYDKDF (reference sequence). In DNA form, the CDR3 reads TGTGCCACCAGCAGAGATCACGCAGATTACAATGAGCAGTTCTTC. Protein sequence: CATSRDHADYNEQFF.

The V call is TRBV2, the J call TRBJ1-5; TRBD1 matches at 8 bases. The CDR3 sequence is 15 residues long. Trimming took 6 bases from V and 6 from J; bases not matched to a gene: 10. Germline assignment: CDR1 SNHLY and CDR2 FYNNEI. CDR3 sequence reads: CASSIDRGGGQPQHF. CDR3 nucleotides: TGTGCCAGCAGCATCGACAGGGGAGGTGGTCAGCCCCAGCATTTT.

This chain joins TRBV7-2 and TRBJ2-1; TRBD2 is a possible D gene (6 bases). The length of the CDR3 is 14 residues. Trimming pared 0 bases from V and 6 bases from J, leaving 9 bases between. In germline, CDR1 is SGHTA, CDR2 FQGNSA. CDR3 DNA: TGTGCCAGCAGCTTAGCAACTAGCCGCAATGAGCAGTTCTTC. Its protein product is CASSLATSRNEQFF.

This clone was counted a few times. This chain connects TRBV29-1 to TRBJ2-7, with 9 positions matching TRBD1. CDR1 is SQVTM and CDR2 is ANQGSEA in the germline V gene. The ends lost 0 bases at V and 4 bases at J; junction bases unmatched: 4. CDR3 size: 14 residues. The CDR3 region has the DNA TGCAGCGTTGAAGATCACGACAGGGGGTACGAGCAGTACTTC. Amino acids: CSVEDHDRGYEQYF.

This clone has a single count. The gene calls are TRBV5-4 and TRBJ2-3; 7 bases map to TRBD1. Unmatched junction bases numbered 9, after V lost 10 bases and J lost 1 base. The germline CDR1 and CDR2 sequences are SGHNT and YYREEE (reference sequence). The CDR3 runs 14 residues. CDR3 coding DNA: TGTGCCGGGAACAGGGGCGGAGGCACAGATACGCAGTATTTT. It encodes CAGNRGGGTDTQYF.

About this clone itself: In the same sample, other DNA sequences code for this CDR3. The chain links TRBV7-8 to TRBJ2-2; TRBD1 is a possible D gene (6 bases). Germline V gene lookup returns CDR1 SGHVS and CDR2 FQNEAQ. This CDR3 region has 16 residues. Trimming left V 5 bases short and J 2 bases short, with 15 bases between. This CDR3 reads CASSAYRVANTGELFF. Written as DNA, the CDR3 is TGTGCCAGCAGCGCTTACAGGGTTGCCAACACCGGGGAGCTGTTTTTT.

The CDR3 bases are TGTGCCAGCAGCCGACAGCCAACTAATGAAAAACTGTTTTTT. It translates to CASSRQPTNEKLFF. V gene TRBV11-2 combines with J gene TRBJ1-4, with TRBD1 as a possible D gene (5 bases). Trimming cost V 5 bases and J 0 bases, with 7 bases left between them. Per the germline V gene, CDR1 is SGHAT and CDR2 is FQNNGV. The CDR3 consists of 14 residues.

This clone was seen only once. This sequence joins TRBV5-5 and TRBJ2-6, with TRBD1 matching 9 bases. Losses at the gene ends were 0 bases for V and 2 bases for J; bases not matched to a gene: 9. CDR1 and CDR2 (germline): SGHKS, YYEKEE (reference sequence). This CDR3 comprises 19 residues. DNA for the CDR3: TGTGCCAGCAGCTTGGTCGCGACAGGGGGGTTGGCTGGGGCCAACGTCCTGACTTTC. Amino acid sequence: CASSLVATGGLAGANVLTF.